The rows below give T cell receptor beta chains drawn from one sample of a study of blood T cell repertoires in COVID-19. Libraries were prepared by immunoSEQ multiplex PCR; TCRdb keeps only in-frame clonotypes and omits some of them. The sample records a few hundred thousand clones, 70% to 90% being singletons. The sequencing input was PBMCs or T cells enriched from blood (not recorded which). The receptors here all came from a man aged 25-40 years who had recovered from COVID-19. CDR3s include the opening cysteine and the closing phenylalanine or tryptophan. A D gene is named only where the DNA matches it firmly. Some rows have no size entry. The others give once, few or many, or a class for an expanded clone.

.	TRBV2	TRBD2	TRBJ2-7	CASSSIAGAAAEQYF	TGTGCCAGCAGTAGTATAGCGGGAGCGGCGGCCGAGCAGTACTTC
.	TRBV2	TRBD2	TRBJ2-1	CASRRLAGGNEQFF	TGTGCCAGCAGACGGCTAGCGGGGGGGAATGAGCAGTTCTTC
.	TRBV30	TRBD2	TRBJ2-7	CAWSAGTTSYEQYF	TGTGCCTGGAGTGCCGGGACTACCTCCTACGAGCAGTACTTC
.	TRBV24-1	.	TRBJ2-5	CATSDAIVGGQETQYF	TGTGCCACCAGTGACGCTATTGTAGGCGGGCAAGAGACCCAGTACTTC
.	TRBV11-1	TRBD1	TRBJ2-4	CASSPGGAKNIQYF	TGTGCCAGCAGCCCAGGGGGAGCCAAAAACATTCAGTACTTC
.	TRBV19	TRBD1	TRBJ1-1	CASRTGGTAFF	TGTGCCAGTAGGACAGGGGGCACAGCTTTCTTT
.	TRBV7-6	.	TRBJ1-1	CASSLAGANTEAFF	TGTGCCAGCAGCTTAGCTGGAGCGAACACTGAAGCTTTCTTT
.	TRBV27	TRBD2	TRBJ2-3	CASSNPLAGVFKDTQYF	TGTGCCAGCAGTAACCCGCTAGCGGGAGTTTTCAAAGATACGCAGTATTTT
.	TRBV6-4	.	TRBJ1-2	CASSVQGWGYGYTF	TGTGCCAGCAGTGTACAGGGATGGGGCTATGGCTACACCTTC
.	TRBV10-1	TRBD1	TRBJ1-3	CASSQGVSSGNTIYF	TGCGCCAGCAGTCAGGGGGTCAGCTCTGGAAACACCATATATTTT
.	TRBV4-1	.	TRBJ1-3	CASSQVPGPGNTIYF	TGCGCCAGCAGCCAAGTTCCGGGTCCTGGAAACACCATATATTTT
.	TRBV11-1	.	TRBJ2-7	CASSLSGVAYEQYF	TGTGCCAGCAGCTTATCAGGGGTAGCCTACGAGCAGTACTTC
.	TRBV24-1	.	TRBJ2-5	CATSDAKTQYF	TGTGCCACCAGTGACGCTAAGACCCAGTACTTC
.	TRBV14	TRBD1	TRBJ2-7	CASSRQGVYEQYF	TGTGCCAGCAGCCGACAGGGGGTCTACGAGCAGTACTTC
few	TRBV7-9	TRBD1	TRBJ2-3	CASSPTQGAGTDTQYF	TGTGCCAGCAGCCCAACCCAGGGGGCAGGCACAGATACGCAGTATTTT
.	TRBV5-5	TRBD1	TRBJ2-5	CASSPAGTGEETQYF	TGTGCCAGCAGCCCGGCCGGGACAGGGGAAGAGACCCAGTACTTC
.	TRBV12-3/TRBV12-4	TRBD1	TRBJ2-3	CAGATGNTQYF	TGTGCCGGGGCGACAGGGAATACGCAGTATTTT
.	TRBV6-5	.	TRBJ1-5	CASSYIDSANQPQHF	TGTGCCAGCAGTTATATCGACAGTGCAAATCAGCCCCAGCATTTT
.	TRBV30	TRBD1	TRBJ1-2	CAWSVSTGYGYTF	TGTGCCTGGAGTGTATCGACAGGGTATGGCTACACCTTC
.	TRBV7-6	TRBD1	TRBJ2-7	CASSLGQGAHEQYF	TGTGCCAGCAGCTTAGGACAGGGGGCCCACGAGCAGTACTTC
.	TRBV19	.	TRBJ2-1	CASSIFLDREQFF	TGTGCCAGTAGTATTTTTCTAGATCGTGAGCAGTTCTTC
.	TRBV5-6	.	TRBJ1-5	CASSFGGNSNQPQHF	TGTGCCAGCAGCTTCGGAGGTAATAGCAATCAGCCCCAGCATTTT
.	TRBV4-1	.	TRBJ1-5	CASSLTDSSNQPQHF	TGCGCCAGCAGCCTCACGGACAGTAGCAATCAGCCCCAGCATTTT
once	TRBV19	.	TRBJ1-2	CASSIGGTDYGYTF	TGTGCCAGTAGTATCGGAGGGACGGACTATGGCTACACCTTC
few	TRBV9	.	TRBJ2-7	CASSLGPGYEQYF	TGTGCCAGCAGCTTAGGACCGGGCTACGAGCAGTACTTC
few	TRBV9	TRBD1	TRBJ1-2	CASSAAGTGRFGYTF	TGTGCCAGCAGCGCCGCCGGGACAGGGAGGTTTGGCTACACCTTC
once	TRBV15	TRBD2	TRBJ2-3	CATSRWSFERGASDTQYF	TGTGCCACCAGCAGATGGTCTTTTGAGCGGGGGGCATCAGATACGCAGTATTTT
.	TRBV5-1	.	TRBJ2-7	CASSFRGSYEQYF	TGCGCCAGCAGCTTTCGGGGAAGCTACGAGCAGTACTTC
.	TRBV7-2	.	TRBJ2-5	CASSFTGKETQYF	TGTGCCAGCAGCTTTACAGGGAAAGAGACCCAGTACTTC
.	TRBV19	TRBD1	TRBJ2-7	CASSDRGGVYEQYF	TGTGCCAGTAGCGACAGGGGAGGTGTTTACGAGCAGTACTTC
few	TRBV5-6	.	TRBJ2-7	CASSLTGPYEQYF	TGTGCCAGCAGCTTGACAGGACCCTACGAGCAGTACTTC
.	TRBV27	.	TRBJ1-6	CASSLGTGFDSPLHF	TGTGCCAGCAGTTTGGGAACAGGTTTTGACTCACCCCTCCACTTT
few	TRBV7-9	.	TRBJ2-7	CASSLTVAGSWRISYEQYF	TGTGCCAGCAGCTTGACGGTGGCGGGTTCTTGGAGGATTAGCTACGAGCAGTACTTC
.	TRBV29-1	.	TRBJ1-1	CSVCFPGKNTEAFF	TGCAGCGTATGTTTTCCAGGGAAGAACACTGAAGCTTTCTTT
.	TRBV27	.	TRBJ1-2	CASIQFEGGYYGYTF	TGTGCCAGCATCCAGTTCGAGGGAGGGTACTATGGCTACACCTTC
.	TRBV3-1/TRBV3-2	TRBD2	TRBJ2-3	CASSQFYKGLAGGPTDTQYF	TGTGCCAGCAGCCAATTTTATAAGGGACTAGCGGGGGGACCCACAGATACGCAGTATTTT
.	TRBV19	.	TRBJ1-1	CASRGVEFAEAFF	TGTGCCAGTAGAGGGGTGGAGTTCGCTGAAGCTTTCTTT
.	TRBV5-4	TRBD1	TRBJ1-1	CASSLARTGSTEAFF	TGTGCCAGCAGCTTGGCCAGGACAGGGAGCACTGAAGCTTTCTTT
.	TRBV3-1/TRBV3-2	.	TRBJ2-5	CASSQAVSSGETQYF	TGTGCCAGCAGCCAAGCGGTCTCAAGCGGGGAGACCCAGTACTTC
.	TRBV7-2	TRBD1	TRBJ2-2	CASSSRPTGANTGELFF	TGTGCCAGCAGCTCCCGCCCAACAGGGGCGAACACCGGGGAGCTGTTTTTT
.	TRBV4-1	.	TRBJ1-1	CASSQIGQRNTEAFF	TGCGCCAGCAGCCAGATCGGACAGAGGAACACTGAAGCTTTCTTT
.	TRBV12-3/TRBV12-4	.	TRBJ2-7	CASSLKPYEQYF	TGTGCCAGCAGTTTAAAGCCCTACGAGCAGTACTTC
.	TRBV19	.	TRBJ1-6	CASGQGHSPLHF	TGTGCCAGTGGGCAGGGTCATTCACCCCTCCACTTT
.	TRBV4-3	TRBD2	TRBJ2-1	CASSQGRIAGPHGSYNEQFF	TGCGCCAGCAGCCAAGGGAGGATAGCGGGCCCTCATGGCTCCTACAATGAGCAGTTCTTC
few	TRBV6-5	.	TRBJ1-5	CASSSIGQSQPQHF	TGTGCCAGCAGTTCTATCGGACAGTCTCAGCCCCAGCATTTT